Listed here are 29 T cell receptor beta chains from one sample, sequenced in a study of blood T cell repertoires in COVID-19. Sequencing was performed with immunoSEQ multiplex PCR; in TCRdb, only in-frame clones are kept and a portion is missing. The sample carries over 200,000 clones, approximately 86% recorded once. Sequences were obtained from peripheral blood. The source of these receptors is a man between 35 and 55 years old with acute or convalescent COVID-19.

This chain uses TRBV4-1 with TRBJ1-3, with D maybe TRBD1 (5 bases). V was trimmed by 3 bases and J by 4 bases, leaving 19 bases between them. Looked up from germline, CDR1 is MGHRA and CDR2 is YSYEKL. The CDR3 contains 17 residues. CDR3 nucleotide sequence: TGCGCCAGCAGCCACGTTGCCAGGGTGTTGAGGGGAAACACCATATATTTT. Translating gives CASSHVARVLRGNTIYF.

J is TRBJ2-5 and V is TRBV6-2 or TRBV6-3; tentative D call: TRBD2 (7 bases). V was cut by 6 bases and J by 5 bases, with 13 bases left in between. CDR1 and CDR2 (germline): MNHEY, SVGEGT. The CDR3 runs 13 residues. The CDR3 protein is CASSWGGRETQYF. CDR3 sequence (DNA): TGTGCCAGCAGCTGGGGGGGCCGGGAGACCCAGTACTTC.

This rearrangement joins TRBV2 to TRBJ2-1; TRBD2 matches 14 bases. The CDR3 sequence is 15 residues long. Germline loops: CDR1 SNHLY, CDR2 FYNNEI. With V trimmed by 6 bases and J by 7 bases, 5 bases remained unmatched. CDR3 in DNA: TGTGCCAGCAGCCCCGGGACTAGCGGGGGAAATGAGCAGTTCTTC. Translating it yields CASSPGTSGGNEQFF.

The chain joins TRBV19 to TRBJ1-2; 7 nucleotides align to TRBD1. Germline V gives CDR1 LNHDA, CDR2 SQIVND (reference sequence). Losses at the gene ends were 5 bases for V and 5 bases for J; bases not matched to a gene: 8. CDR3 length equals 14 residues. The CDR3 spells CASSPDGQVYGYTF. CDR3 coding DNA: TGTGCCAGTAGTCCAGACGGACAGGTTTATGGCTACACCTTC.

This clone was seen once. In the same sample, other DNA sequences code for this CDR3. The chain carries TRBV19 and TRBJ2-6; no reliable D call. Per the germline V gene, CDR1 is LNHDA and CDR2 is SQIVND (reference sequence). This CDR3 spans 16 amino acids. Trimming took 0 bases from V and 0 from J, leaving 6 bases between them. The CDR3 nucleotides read TGTGCCAGTAGTATAGATACTGTCTCTGGGGCCAACGTCCTGACTTTC. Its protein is CASSIDTVSGANVLTF.

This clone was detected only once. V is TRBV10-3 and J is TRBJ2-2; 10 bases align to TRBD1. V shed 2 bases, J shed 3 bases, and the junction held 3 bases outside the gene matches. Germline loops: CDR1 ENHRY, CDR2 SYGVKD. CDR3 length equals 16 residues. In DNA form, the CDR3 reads TGTGCCATCAGTGAGAGAGGGACAGGGGACACCGGGGAGCTGTTTTTT. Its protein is CAISERGTGDTGELFF.

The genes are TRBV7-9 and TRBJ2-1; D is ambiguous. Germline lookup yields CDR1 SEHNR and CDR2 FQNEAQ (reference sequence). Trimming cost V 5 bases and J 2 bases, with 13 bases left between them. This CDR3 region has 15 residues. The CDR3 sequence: CASSTDTSPYNEQFF. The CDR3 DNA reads TGTGCCAGCAGCACCGACACCTCGCCCTACAATGAGCAGTTCTTC.

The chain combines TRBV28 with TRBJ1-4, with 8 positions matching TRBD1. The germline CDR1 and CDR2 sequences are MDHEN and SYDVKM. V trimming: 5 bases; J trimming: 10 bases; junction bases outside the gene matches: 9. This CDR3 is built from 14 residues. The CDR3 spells CASSNPGGMVKLFF. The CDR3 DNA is TGTGCCAGCAGTAATCCAGGGGGCATGGTAAAACTGTTTTTT.

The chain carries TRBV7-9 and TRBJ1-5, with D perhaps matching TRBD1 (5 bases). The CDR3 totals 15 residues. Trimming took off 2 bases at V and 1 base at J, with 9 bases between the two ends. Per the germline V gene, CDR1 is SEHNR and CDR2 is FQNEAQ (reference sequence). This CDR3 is CASSLWRGSNQPQHF. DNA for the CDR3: TGTGCCAGCAGCTTATGGAGGGGCAGCAATCAGCCCCAGCATTTT.

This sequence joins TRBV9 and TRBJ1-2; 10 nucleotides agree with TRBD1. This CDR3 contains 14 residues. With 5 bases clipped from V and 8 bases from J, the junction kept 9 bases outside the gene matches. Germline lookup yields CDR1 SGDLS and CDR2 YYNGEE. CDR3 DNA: TGTGCCAGCAGGGGAGGACAGGGGGGCTCGGGCTACACCTTC. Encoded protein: CASRGGQGGSGYTF.

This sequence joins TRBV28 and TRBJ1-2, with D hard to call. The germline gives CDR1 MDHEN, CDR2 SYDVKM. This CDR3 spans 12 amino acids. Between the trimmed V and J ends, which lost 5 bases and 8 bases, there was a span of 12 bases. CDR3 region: CASSKGGVGYTF. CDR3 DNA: TGTGCCAGCAGTAAAGGCGGTGTAGGCTACACCTTC.

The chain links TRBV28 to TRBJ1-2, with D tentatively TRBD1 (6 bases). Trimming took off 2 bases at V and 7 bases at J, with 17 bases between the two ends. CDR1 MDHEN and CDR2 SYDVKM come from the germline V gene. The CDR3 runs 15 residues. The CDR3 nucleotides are TGTGCCAGCAGTTTACGGGGGGCTAATGGTGCTGGCTACACCTTC. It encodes CASSLRGANGAGYTF.

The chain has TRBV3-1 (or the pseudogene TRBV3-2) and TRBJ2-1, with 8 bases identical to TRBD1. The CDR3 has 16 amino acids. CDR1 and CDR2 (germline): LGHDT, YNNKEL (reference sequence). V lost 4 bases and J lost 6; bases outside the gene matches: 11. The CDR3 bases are TGTGCCAGCAGCCCTGGACAGGGAAGAGGCATCAATGAGCAGTTCTTC. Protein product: CASSPGQGRGINEQFF.

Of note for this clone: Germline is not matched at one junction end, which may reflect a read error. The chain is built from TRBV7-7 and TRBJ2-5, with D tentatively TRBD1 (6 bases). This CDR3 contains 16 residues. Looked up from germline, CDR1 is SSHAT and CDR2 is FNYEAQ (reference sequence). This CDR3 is CASSLGNTGWQETQYF. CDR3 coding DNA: TGTGCTAGCAGCTTAGGTAACACAGGGTGGCAAGAGACCCAGTACTTC.

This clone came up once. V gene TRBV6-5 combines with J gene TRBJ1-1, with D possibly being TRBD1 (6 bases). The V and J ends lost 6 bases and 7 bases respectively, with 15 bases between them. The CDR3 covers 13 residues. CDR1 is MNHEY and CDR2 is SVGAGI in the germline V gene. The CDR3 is CASSRTGSVEAFF. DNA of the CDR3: TGTGCCAGCAGCCGTACAGGGAGCGTTGAAGCTTTCTTT.

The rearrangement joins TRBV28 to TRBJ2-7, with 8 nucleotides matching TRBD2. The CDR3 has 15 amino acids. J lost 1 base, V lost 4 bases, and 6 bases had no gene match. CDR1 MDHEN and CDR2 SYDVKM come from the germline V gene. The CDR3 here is CASSSPGGRSYEQYF. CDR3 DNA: TGTGCCAGCAGTTCTCCGGGGGGGAGGTCCTACGAGCAGTACTTC.

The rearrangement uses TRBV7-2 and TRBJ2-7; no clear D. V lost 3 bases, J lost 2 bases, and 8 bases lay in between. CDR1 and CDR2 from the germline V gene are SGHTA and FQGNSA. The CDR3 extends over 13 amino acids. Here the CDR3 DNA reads TGTGCCAGCAGCTTGACAAAGACCTACGAGCAGTACTTC. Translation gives CASSLTKTYEQYF.

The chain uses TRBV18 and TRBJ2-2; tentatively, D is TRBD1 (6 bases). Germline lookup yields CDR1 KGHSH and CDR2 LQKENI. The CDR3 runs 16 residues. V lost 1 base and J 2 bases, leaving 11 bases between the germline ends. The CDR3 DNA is TGTGCCAGCTCACCACGTCAGGGGATTAACACCGGGGAGCTGTTTTTT. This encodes CASSPRQGINTGELFF.

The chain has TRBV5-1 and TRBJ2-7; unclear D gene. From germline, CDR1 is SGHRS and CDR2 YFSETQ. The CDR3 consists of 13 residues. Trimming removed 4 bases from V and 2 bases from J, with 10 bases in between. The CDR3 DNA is TGCGCCAGCAGCCACTCTCCTACCTACGAGCAGTACTTC. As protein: CASSHSPTYEQYF.

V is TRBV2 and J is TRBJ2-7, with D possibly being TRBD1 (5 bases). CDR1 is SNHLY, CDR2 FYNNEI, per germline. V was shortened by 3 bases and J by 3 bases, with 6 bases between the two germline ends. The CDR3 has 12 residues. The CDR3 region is CASSDTGYEQYF. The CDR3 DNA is TGTGCCAGCAGTGACACAGGCTACGAGCAGTACTTC. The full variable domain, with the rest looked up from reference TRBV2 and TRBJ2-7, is EPEVTQTPSHQVTQMGQEVILRCVPISNHLYFYWYRQILGQKVEFLVSFYNNEISEKSEIFDDQFSVERPDGSNFTLKIRSTKLEDSAMYFCASSDTGYEQYFGPGTRLTVT.

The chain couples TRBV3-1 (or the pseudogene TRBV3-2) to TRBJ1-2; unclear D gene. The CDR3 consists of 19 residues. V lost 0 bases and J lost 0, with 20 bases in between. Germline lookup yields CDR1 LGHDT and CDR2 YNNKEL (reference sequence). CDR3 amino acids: CASSQDQMPGRSANYGYTF. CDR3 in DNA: TGTGCCAGCAGCCAAGATCAGATGCCCGGGAGATCCGCTAACTATGGCTACACCTTC.

CDR3 in amino acids: CATKPGGGLSNQPQHF. CDR3 DNA sequence: TGTGCCACCAAGCCTGGGGGGGGGCTGAGCAATCAGCCCCAGCATTTT. V is TRBV19 and J is TRBJ1-5, with D perhaps TRBD1 (6 bases). The CDR3 is 16 residues long. Germline assignment: CDR1 LNHDA and CDR2 SQIVND (reference sequence). Trimming cost V 10 bases and J 1 base, with 20 bases left between them.

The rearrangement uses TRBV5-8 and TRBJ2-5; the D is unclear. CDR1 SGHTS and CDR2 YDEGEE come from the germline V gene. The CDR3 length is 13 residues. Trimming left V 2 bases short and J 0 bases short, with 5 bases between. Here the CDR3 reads CASSFGYQETQYF. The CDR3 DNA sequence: TGTGCCAGCAGCTTCGGGTACCAAGAGACCCAGTACTTC.

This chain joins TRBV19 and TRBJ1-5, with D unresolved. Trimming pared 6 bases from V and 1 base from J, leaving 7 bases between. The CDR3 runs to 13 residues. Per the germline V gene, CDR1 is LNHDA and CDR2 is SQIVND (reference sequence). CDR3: CASRAGSNQPQHF. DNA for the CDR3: TGTGCCAGTAGGGCAGGAAGCAATCAGCCCCAGCATTTT.

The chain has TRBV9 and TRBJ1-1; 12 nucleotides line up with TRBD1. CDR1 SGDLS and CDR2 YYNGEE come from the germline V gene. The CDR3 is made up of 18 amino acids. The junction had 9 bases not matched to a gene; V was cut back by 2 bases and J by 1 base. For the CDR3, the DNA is TGTGCCAGCAGCGTCTCCGGGACAGGGGGCGGAAGGAACACTGAAGCTTTCTTT. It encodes CASSVSGTGGGRNTEAFF.

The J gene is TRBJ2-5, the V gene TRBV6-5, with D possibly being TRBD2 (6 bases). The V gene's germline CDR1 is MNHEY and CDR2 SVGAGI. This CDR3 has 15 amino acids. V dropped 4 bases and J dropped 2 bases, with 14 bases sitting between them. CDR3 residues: CASSLSGGVQETQYF. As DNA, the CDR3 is TGTGCCAGCAGTTTAAGCGGAGGGGTACAAGAGACCCAGTACTTC.

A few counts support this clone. In DNA form, the CDR3 reads TGTGCCAGCAGTGAATTGGGGCTATTCGAAGCTTTCTTT. It specifies CASSELGLFEAFF. V gene TRBV6-1 combines with J gene TRBJ1-1; tentative D call: TRBD1 (5 bases). CDR1 and CDR2 (germline): MNHNS, SASEGT. V shed 2 bases and J shed 8 bases, with 12 bases lying between them. The CDR3 runs to 13 residues.

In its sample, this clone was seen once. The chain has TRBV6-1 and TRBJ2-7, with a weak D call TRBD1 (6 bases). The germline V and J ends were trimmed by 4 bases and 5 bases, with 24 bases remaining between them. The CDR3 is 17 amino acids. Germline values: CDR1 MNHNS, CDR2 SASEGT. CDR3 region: CASSAHLTGLNPNEQYF. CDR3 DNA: TGTGCCAGCAGTGCCCACCTAACAGGGTTAAACCCCAACGAGCAGTACTTC.

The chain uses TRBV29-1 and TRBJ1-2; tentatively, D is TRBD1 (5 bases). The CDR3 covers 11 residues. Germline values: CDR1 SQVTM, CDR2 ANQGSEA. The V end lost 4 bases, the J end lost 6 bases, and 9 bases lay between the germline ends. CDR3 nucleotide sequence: TGCAGCGTTGGCAGGGTAAATGGCTACACCTTC. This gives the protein CSVGRVNGYTF.